Detailed here is one TCR beta chain. One junction end disagrees with the germline gene, perhaps due to a read error. The entry originates in a study of cytomegalovirus exposure and HLA in healthy donors. Primers: 60 Vbeta forward and 13 Jbeta reverse. Original processing notes: The count from a later analysis was some 80 million unique TCR beta chains, some 9.9 million of them shared. Repertoires were generated with immunoSEQ multiplex PCR, while TCRdb's copy carries only in-frame clones and drops some. The V and J calls and clone size come from that table; D and trimming were worked out from the DNA. Of about 210,000 clones in the sample, about 77% were seen once. Germline V CDR1 and CDR2: SGHAT, FQDESV (reference sequence). CDR3 length: 14 amino acids.

The J gene is TRBJ2-5, the V gene TRBV11-1; 15 positions match TRBD2. The receptor comes from a boy between 10 and 17 years old in good health and CMV-seronegative. Material for sequencing was PBMCs. This CDR3 reads CASSARTSGGAANF. Written as DNA, the CDR3 is TGTGCCAGCAGCGCCCGGACTAGCGGGGGGGCCGCAAACTTC.